This T cell receptor (beta chain) was sequenced for a study of blood T cell repertoires in COVID-19. The protocol was immunoSEQ multiplex PCR, while the TCRdb copy is restricted to in-frame clones and leaves out a portion. The repertoire has 150,000 to 200,000 clones, approximately 85% of them found once; the top ten carry 6.5% to 7.5%. The CDR3 covers 16 residues. Between the trimmed V and J ends, which lost 0 bases and 5 bases, there was a span of 15 bases. CDR1 and CDR2 (germline): ENHRY, SYGVKD. Specimen: peripheral blood. V usage is TRBV10-3 and J usage is TRBJ2-3; weak D call: TRBD2 (7 bases). The TCR originated in a man at least 80 years old with COVID-19, enrolled during active disease. This CDR3 is CAISESMSGGVDTQYF. The CDR3 DNA follows: TGTGCCATCAGTGAGTCGATGTCGGGGGGCGTAGATACGCAGTATTTT.